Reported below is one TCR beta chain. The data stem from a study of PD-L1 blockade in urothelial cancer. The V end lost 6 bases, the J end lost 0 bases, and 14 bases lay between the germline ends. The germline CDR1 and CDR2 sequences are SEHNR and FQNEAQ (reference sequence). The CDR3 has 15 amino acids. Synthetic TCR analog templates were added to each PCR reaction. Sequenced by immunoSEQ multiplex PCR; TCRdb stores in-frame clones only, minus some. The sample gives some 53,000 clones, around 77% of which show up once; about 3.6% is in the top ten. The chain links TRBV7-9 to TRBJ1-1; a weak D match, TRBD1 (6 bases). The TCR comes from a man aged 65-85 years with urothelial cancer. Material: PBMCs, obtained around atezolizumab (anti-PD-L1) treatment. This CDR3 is CASSRATGLNTEAFF. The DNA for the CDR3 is TGTGCCAGCAGTCGGGCGACAGGATTGAACACTGAAGCTTTCTTT.